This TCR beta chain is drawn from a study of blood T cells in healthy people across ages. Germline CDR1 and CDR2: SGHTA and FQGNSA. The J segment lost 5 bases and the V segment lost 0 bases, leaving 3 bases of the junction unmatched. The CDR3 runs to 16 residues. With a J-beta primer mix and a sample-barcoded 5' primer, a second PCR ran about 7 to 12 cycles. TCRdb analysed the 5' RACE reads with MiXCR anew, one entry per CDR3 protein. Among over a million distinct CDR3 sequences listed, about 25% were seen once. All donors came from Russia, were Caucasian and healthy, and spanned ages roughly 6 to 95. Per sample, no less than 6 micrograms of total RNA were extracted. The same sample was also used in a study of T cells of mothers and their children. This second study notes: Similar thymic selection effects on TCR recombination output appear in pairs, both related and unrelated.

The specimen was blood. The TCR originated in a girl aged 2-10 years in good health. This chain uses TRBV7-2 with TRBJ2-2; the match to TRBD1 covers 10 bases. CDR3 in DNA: TGTGCCAGCAGCTTAGCAGGGACAGGGGTAACCGGGGAGCTGTTTTTT. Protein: CASSLAGTGVTGELFF.